The next 3 T cell receptor beta chains were all read from a single sample in a study of T cells after yellow fever vaccination. TCRdb re-derived calls from the 5' RACE reads in MiXCR, one entry per CDR3 protein. Found here are around 610,000 distinct CDR3 sequences, about 14% of them singletons; the top ten hold roughly an eighth. Sequencing was performed on PBMCs, taken on the day of the yellow fever booster vaccination. These receptors all come from a man between 25 and 39 years old who received the YFV17D yellow fever vaccine.

The chain employs TRBV29-1 and TRBJ2-2, with no clear D. Germline V gene sequence: CDR1 SQVTM, CDR2 ANQGSEA. The CDR3 extends over 13 amino acids. Trimming stripped 6 bases from V and 4 bases from J, with 12 bases between. The CDR3 loop reads CSVVTVATGELFF. In DNA, the CDR3 is TGCAGCGTCGTCACGGTCGCCACCGGGGAGCTGTTTTTT.

This chain uses TRBV19 with TRBJ1-2; 7 positions match TRBD1. This CDR3 comprises 15 residues. The germline CDR1 and CDR2 sequences are LNHDA and SQIVND (reference sequence). V gave up 3 bases and J gave up 0 bases; unmatched junction bases: 4. The CDR3 here is CASSIGTATNYGYTF. For the CDR3, the DNA is TGTGCCAGTAGTATCGGGACAGCTACTAACTATGGCTACACCTTC.

This clonotype was recorded at least ten times. The chain couples TRBV7-2 to TRBJ1-4; possibly TRBD1 for D (5 bases). V was cut by 1 base and J by 6 bases, with 9 bases left in between. This CDR3 has 14 amino acids. The germline CDR1 and CDR2 sequences are SGHTA and FQGNSA. The CDR3 DNA is TGTGCCAGCAGCTTAGTGGGGGGGGATGAAAAACTGTTTTTT. This translates into CASSLVGGDEKLFF.